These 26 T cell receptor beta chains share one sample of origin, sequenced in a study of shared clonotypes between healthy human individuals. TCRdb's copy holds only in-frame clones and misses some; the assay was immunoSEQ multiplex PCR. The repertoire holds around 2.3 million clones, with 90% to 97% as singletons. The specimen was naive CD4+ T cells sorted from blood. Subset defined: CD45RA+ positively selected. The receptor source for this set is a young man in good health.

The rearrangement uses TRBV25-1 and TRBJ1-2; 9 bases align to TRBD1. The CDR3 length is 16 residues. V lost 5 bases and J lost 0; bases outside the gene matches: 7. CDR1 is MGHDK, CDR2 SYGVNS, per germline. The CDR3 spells CASSSPGQGSNYGYTF. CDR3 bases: TGTGCCAGCAGTTCACCGGGACAGGGCTCTAACTATGGCTACACCTTC.

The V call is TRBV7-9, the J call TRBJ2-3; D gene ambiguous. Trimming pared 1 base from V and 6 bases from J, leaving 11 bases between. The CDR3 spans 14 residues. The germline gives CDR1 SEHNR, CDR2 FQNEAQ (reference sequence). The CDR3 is CASSLGEAWDTQYF. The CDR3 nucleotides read TGTGCCAGCAGCTTAGGCGAGGCGTGGGATACGCAGTATTTT.

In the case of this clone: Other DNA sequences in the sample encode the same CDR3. The CDR3, as DNA: TGTGCCATCAGTGAGTCCGCGGGAAGCTCCTACGAGCAGTACTTC. Its translation is CAISESAGSSYEQYF. The gene calls are TRBV10-3 and TRBJ2-7, with D possibly being TRBD2 (6 bases). The CDR3 runs 15 residues. V lost 0 bases to trimming and J lost 0 bases, with 9 bases between them. Germline CDR1 and CDR2: ENHRY and SYGVKD.

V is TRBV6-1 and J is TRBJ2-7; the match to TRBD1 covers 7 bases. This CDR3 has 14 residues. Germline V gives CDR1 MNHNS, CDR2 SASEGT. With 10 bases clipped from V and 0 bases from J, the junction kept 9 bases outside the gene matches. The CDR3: CATRRDSSSYEQYF. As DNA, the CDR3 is TGTGCCACCAGACGGGACAGTAGCTCCTACGAGCAGTACTTC.

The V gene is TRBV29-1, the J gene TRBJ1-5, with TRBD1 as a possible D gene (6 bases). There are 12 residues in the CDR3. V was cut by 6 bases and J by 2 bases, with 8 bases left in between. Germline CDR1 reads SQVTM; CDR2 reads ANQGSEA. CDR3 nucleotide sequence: TGCAGCGTGTGGACAGGCAATCAGCCCCAGCATTTT. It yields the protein CSVWTGNQPQHF.

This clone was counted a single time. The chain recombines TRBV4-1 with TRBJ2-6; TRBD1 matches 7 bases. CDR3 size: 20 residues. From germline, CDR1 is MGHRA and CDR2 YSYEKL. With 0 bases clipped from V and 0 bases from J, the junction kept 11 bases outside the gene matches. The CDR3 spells CASSQEGTDRVLSGANVLTF. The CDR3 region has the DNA TGCGCCAGCAGCCAAGAAGGAACAGACAGGGTCCTCTCTGGGGCCAACGTCCTGACTTTC.

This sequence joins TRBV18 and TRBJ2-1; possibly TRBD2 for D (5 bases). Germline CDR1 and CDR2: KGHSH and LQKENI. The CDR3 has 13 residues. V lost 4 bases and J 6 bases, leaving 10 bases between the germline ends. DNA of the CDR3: TGTGCCAGCTCACGGCTTGAGGGCAATGAGCAGTTCTTC. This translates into CASSRLEGNEQFF.

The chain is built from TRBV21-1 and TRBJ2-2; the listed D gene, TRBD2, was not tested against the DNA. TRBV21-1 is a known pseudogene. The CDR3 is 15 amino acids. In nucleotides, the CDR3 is TGTGCCAGCAGCAAAGCTAGTGGTCCAACCGGGGAGCTGTTTTTT. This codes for CASSKASGPTGELFF.

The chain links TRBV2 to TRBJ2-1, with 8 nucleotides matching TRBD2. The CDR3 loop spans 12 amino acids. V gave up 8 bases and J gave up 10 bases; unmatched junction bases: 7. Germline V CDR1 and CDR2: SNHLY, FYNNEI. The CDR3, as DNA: TGTGCCAGCCGGGGACTAGTCCGGGAGCAGTTCTTC. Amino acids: CASRGLVREQFF.

The CDR3 loop is CAIRSGKDNQPQHF. The CDR3, as DNA: TGTGCCATCAGGTCCGGGAAGGATAATCAGCCCCAGCATTTT. J is TRBJ1-5 and V is TRBV10-3, with D unclear. Germline V lookup: CDR1 ENHRY, CDR2 SYGVKD. The CDR3 covers 14 residues. With 6 bases removed from V and 4 bases from J, the gap between germline ends came to 13 bases.

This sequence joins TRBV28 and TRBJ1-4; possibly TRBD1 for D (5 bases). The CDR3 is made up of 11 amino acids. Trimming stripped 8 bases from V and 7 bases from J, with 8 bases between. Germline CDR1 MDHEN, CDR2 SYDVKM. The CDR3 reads CASEGLEKLFF. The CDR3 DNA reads TGTGCCAGCGAGGGGCTTGAAAAACTGTTTTTT.

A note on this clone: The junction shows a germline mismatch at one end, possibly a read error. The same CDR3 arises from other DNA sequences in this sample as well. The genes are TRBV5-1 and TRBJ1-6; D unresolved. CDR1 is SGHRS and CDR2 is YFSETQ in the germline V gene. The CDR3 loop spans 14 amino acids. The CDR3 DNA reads TGCGCCAGCAGCTTGGACCAGTATAATTCACCCCTCCATTTT. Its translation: CASSLDQYNSPLHF.

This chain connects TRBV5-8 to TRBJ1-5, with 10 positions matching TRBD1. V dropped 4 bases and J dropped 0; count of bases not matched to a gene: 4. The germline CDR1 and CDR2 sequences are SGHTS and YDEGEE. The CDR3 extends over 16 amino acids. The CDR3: CASSPGQGTSNQPQHF. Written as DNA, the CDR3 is TGTGCCAGCAGCCCGGGACAGGGGACTAGCAATCAGCCCCAGCATTTT.

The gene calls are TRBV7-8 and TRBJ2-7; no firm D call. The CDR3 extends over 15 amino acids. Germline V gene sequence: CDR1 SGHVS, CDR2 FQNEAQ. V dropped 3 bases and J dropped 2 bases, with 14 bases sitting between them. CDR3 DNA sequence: TGTGCCAGCAGCTTCCAACGAGGACGGCCCTACGAGCAGTACTTC. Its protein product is CASSFQRGRPYEQYF.

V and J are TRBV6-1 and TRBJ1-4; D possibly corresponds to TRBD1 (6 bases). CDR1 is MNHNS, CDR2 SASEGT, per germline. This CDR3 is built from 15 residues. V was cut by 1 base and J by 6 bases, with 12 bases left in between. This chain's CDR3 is CASSEGWGADEKLFF. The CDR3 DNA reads TGTGCCAGCAGTGAAGGATGGGGGGCTGATGAAAAACTGTTTTTT.

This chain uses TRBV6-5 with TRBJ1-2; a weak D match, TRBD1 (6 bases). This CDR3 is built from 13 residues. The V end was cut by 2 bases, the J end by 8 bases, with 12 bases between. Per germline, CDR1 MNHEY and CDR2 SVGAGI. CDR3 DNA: TGTGCCAGCAGTTACACGGGACACCTGGGCTACACCTTC. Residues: CASSYTGHLGYTF.

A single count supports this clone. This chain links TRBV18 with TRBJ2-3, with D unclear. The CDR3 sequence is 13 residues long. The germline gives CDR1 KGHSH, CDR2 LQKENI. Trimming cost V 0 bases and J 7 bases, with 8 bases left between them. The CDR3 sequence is CASSPPSINTQYF. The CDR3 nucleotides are TGTGCCAGCTCACCACCGTCTATTAATACGCAGTATTTT.

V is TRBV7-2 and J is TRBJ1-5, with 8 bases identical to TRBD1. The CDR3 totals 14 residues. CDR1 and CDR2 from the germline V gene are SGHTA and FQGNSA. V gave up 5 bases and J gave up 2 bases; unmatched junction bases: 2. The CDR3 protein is CASSQGQGNQPQHF. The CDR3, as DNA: TGTGCCAGCAGCCAGGGACAGGGCAATCAGCCCCAGCATTTT.

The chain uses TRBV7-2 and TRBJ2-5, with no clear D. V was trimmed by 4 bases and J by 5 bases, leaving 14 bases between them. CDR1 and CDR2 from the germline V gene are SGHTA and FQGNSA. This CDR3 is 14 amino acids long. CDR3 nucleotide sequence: TGTGCCAGCAGCTATCCCGGCGCGGAGGAGACCCAGTACTTC. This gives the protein CASSYPGAEETQYF.

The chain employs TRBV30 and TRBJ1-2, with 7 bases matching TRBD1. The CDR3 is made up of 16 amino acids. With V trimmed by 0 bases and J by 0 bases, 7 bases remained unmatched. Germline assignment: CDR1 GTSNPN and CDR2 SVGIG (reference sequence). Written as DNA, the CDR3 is TGTGCCTGGAGTGTATTCGGGGACAGCTCTAACTATGGCTACACCTTC. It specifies CAWSVFGDSSNYGYTF.

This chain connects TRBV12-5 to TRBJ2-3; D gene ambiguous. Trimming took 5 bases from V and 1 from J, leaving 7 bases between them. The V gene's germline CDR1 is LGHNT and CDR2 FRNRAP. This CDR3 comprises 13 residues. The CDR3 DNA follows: TGTGCTAGTGGTATGTCAGGCACAGATACGCAGTATTTT. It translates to CASGMSGTDTQYF.

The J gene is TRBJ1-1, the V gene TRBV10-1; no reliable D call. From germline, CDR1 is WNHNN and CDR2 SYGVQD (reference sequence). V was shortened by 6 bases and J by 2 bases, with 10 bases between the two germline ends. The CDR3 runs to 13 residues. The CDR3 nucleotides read TGCGCCAGCAGGGGTAACAGTAACACTGAAGCTTTCTTT. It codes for CASRGNSNTEAFF.

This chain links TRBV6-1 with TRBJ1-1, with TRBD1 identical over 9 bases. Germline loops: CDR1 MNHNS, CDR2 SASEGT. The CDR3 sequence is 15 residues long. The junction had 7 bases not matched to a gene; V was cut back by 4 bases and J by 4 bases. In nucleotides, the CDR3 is TGTGCCAGCAGTGGGGGACAGGGATCCGGCACTGAAGCTTTCTTT. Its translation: CASSGGQGSGTEAFF.

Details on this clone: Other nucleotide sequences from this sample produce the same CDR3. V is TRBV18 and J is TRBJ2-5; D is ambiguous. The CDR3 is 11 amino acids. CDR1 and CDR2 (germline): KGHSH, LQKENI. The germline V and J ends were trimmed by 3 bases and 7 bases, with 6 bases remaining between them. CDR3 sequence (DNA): TGTGCCAGCTCACCCGAAGGGACCCAGTACTTC. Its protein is CASSPEGTQYF.

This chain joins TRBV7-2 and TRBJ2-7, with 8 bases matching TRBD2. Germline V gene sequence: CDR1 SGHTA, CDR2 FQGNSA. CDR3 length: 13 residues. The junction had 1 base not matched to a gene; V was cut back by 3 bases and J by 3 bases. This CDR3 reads CASSLGLVYEQYF. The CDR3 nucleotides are TGTGCCAGCAGCTTGGGACTAGTCTACGAGCAGTACTTC.

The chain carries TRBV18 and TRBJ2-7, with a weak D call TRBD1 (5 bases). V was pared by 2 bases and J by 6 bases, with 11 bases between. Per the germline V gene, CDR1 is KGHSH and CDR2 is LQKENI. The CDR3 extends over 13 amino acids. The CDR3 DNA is TGTGCCAGCTCACCAGGGGCGGAGAGCGAGCAGTACTTC. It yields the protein CASSPGAESEQYF.